This T cell receptor (beta chain) was obtained from a study of T cells in localized non-small cell lung cancer. The study, taken as a whole, reports: Appearances in adjacent lung were noted for a median about 60 of the top 100 tumor clones. Higher blood T cell density tracked longer overall survival. The study sequenced only one region of the tumor. As a result, intratumor heterogeneity could not be excluded and remains possible.

The V end lost 1 base, the J end lost 2 bases, and 8 bases lay between the germline ends. Germline-derived CDR1 and CDR2 are SGHAT and FQNNGV. The CDR3 has 14 amino acids. Generated by immunoSEQ multiplex PCR, the TCRdb table keeps only in-frame clones and is missing some. The sample includes 130,000 or so clones, roughly 90% of them seen just once. With regard to this clone: Its antigen is currently unknown.

The V gene is TRBV11-2, the J gene TRBJ2-5; D is ambiguous. The receptor was derived from a female donor over 55 with stage I lung adenocarcinoma. The source material was peripheral blood, sampled before any cancer treatment. The CDR3 DNA reads as TGTGCCAGCAGCTTAGGTCTAAGTCAAGAGACCCAGTACTTC. Its translation: CASSLGLSQETQYF.